The clone carrying this T cell receptor (beta chain) came up many times. Its antigen remains unidentified. This sample's time point: newly diagnosed GD, antithyroid drugs for less than 3 months. Making the TCR library involved RNA that had been extracted from PBMCs. The data stem from a study of regulatory T cells in long-lasting Graves disease. General study findings and limits: Gene preferences differed: TRBV28, TRBJ1-2, TRBJ2-5 in persistent cases. Among persistent patients, a larger number of public clonotypes were shared (about 3,000) than among newly diagnosed patients (about 970). Persistent Graves' patients possessed reduced TCR diversity relative to recently diagnosed ones.

With iRepertoire HTBI primers and Arm-PCR of CDR3 regions, TCR beta libraries were built. One entry per CDR3 protein, called by TCRdb with MiXCR from the multiplex PCR reads. The repertoire consists of hundreds of thousands of distinct CDR3 sequences, with about 13% occurring once and the leading ten covering approximately 9.3%. With V trimmed by 4 bases and J by 5 bases, 5 bases remained unmatched. CDR1 ENHRY and CDR2 SYGVKD come from the germline V gene. The CDR3 has 13 residues. This sample was shared with a second study, whose subject was T cells in Graves' hyperthyroidism and ophthalmopathy. As that report states: The HTBI primer set was used in a first-round RT-PCR of the TCR CDR3.

This receptor was identified in a man younger than 40 with Graves disease. This chain connects TRBV10-3 to TRBJ2-7, with 7 nucleotides matching TRBD1. Specimen: peripheral blood mononuclear cells (PBMCs), collected at new diagnosis, from a patient treated with antithyroid drugs. CDR3 amino acids: CAISGQGIDEQYF. CDR3 sequence (DNA): TGTGCCATCAGTGGACAGGGTATCGACGAGCAGTACTTC.